This T cell receptor beta chain appears in the sequencing data of a study of CD8+ T cells in alopecia areata. As the sequencing template, cDNA was produced by extracting RNA and reverse transcribing it. The table came from immunoSEQ multiplex PCR; TCRdb's copy has only in-frame clones and leaves some out. This sample has 150,000 or so clones, with 80% to 90% found just once. V was trimmed by 6 bases and J by 9 bases, leaving 15 bases between them. Germline CDR1 is LGHNT and CDR2 is FRNRAP. The CDR3 contains 13 residues. On this clone: What it binds is unknown.

Alopecia areata patients provided lesional scalp punch biopsies and peripheral blood, both collected for the study. The sorting of PBMCs gave CD4+ and CD8+ T cells. Study-wide results and limits: Scalp samples also contribute reads from the resident alphabeta T cells found in normal skin.

The clonotype originates from a human donor with alopecia areata. This sequence joins TRBV12-5 and TRBJ2-1; D is unclear. The starting material was CD8+ T cells sorted from blood, obtained at week 0. In nucleotides, the CDR3 is TGTGCTAGTGGAGAGGTCAATTGGAGTGAGCAGTTCTTC. Amino acid sequence: CASGEVNWSEQFF.